This T cell receptor (beta chain) was obtained from a study of CD8 T cells in Susac syndrome. Trimming stripped 5 bases from V and 3 bases from J, with 15 bases between. From germline, CDR1 is MNHEY and CDR2 SMNVEV (reference sequence). The CDR3 length is 15 residues. There are a few counts of this clonotype. cDNA came from approximately 0.5 to 1 ug RNA primed by random hexamers. Coverage of TCR beta CDR3 amplification by immunoSEQ multiplex PCR extended to 54 Vbeta and 13 Jbeta. TCRdb reanalysed the immunoSEQ multiplex PCR reads using MiXCR and keeps one entry per CDR3 protein. The sample lists about 430,000 distinct CDR3 sequences, approximately 85% occurring once. High-throughput TCR beta sequencing covered peripheral CD8+ and CD4+ T cells. Multiple sclerosis controls were treatment-naive patients with stable or active relapsing-remitting disease. Bulk CD8+ and CD4+ cells came from magnetic negative isolation; CD8+ TEMRA by FACS.

Sequencing was done on a sample of CD8+ T cells from PBMCs. This chain links TRBV27 with TRBJ2-3; tentative D call: TRBD2 (5 bases). This receptor was identified in a human donor with multiple sclerosis. This CDR3 is CASSIVGEVTDTQYF. CDR3 nucleotide sequence: TGTGCCAGCAGTATAGTGGGAGAGGTAACAGATACGCAGTATTTT.